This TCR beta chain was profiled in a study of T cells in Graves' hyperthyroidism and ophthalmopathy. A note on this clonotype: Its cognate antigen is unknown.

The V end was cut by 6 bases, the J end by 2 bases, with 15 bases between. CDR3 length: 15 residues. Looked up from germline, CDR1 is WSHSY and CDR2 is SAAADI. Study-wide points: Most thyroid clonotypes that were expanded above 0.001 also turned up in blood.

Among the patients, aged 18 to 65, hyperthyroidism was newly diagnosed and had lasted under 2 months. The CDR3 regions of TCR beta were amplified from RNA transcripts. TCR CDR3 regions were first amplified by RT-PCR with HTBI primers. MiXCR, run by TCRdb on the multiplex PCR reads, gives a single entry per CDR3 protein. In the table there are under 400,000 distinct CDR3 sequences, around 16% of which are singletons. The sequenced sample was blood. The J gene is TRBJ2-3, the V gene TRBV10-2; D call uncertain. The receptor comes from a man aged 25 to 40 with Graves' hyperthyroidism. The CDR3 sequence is CASSPMPGLTDTQYF. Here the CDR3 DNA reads TGCGCCAGCAGCCCCATGCCGGGCCTCACAGATACGCAGTATTTT.